The clone carrying this T cell receptor (beta chain) was found a few times. Its antigen is not identified. There are 19 residues in the CDR3. Trimming left V 3 bases short and J 6 bases short, with 27 bases between. Germline CDR1 and CDR2: SGHVS and FQNEAQ. These data are taken from a study of cytomegalovirus exposure and HLA in healthy donors. Study outcomes and limitations: For TCR beta chains, V- and J-gene trimming was later linked to a missense DCLRE1C variant.

A multiplex PCR was run with 60 Vbeta primers and 13 Jbeta primers. Here immunoSEQ multiplex PCR was the method, and the copy in TCRdb shows in-frame clones only, minus some. The sample gives about 220,000 clones, 76% of which show up once; about 0.63% is in the top ten. The V call is TRBV7-8, the J call TRBJ2-1; TRBD1 is a possible D gene (6 bases). This TCR was recovered from a man younger than 30 in good health and CMV-seronegative. Source material: PBMCs. In DNA, the CDR3 is TGTGCCAGCAGCTTTCGGCTGGCGGTCAGGGGTGAGCTGGGCAATGAGCAGTTCTTC. As protein: CASSFRLAVRGELGNEQFF.